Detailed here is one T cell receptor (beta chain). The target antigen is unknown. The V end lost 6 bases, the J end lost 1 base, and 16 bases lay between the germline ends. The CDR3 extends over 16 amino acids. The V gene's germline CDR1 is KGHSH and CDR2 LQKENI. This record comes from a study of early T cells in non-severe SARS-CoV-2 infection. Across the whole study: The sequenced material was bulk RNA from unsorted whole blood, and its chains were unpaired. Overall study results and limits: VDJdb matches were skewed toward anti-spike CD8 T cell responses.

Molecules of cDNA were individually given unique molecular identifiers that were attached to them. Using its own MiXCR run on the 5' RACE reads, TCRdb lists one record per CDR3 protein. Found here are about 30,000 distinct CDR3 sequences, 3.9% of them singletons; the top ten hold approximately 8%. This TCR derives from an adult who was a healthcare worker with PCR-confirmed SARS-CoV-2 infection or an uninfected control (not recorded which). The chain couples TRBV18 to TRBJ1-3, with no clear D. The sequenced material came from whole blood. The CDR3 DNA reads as TGTGCCAGCTCCGATAGCCATCCAGCATCTGGAAACACCATATATTTT. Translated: CASSDSHPASGNTIYF.